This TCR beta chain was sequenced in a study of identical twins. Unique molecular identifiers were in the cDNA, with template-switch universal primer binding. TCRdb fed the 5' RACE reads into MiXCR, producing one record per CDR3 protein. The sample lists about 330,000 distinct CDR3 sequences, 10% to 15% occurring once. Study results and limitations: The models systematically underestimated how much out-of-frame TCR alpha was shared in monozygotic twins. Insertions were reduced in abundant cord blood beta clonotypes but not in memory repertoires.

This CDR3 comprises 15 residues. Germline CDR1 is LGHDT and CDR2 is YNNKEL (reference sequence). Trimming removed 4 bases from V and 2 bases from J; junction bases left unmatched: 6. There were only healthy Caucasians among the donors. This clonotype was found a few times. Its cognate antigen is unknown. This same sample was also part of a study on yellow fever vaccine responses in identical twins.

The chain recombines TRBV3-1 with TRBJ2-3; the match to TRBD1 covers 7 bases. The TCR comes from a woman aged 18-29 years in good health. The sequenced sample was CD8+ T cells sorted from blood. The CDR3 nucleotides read TGTGCCAGCAGCCTGTCCGGGACAGACACAGATACGCAGTATTTT. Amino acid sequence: CASSLSGTDTDTQYF.